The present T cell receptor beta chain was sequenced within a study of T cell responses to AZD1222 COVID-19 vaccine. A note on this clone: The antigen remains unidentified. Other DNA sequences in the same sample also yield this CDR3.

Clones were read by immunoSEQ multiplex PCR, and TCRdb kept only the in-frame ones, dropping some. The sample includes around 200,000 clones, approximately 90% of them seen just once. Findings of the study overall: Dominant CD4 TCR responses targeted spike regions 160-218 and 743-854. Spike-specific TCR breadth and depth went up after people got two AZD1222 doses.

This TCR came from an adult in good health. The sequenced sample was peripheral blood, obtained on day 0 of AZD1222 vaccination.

CDR3 coding DNA: TGTGCCAGCAGTTTAGGACAGGGTGCTTACGAGCAGTACTTC. It encodes CASSLGQGAYEQYF. The chain is built from TRBV27 and TRBJ2-7, with TRBD1 matching over 8 bases. J gave up 4 bases and V 2 bases, and 4 bases lay outside the gene matches. Per the germline V gene, CDR1 is MNHEY and CDR2 is SMNVEV (reference sequence). The CDR3 length is 14 residues.